This T cell receptor beta chain is from a study of T cells after yellow fever vaccination. Overall study results and limits: Reappearance after the booster was observed for most primary-vaccination clones (roughly 97% CD4, more than 70% CD8).

With respect to this clonotype: Its specificity is not known.

Germline CDR1 and CDR2: LNHDA and SQIVND (reference sequence). This CDR3 is built from 14 residues. V dropped 6 bases and J dropped 10; count of bases not matched to a gene: 9. As TCR cDNA was made by 5'RACE template switching, a universal primer site and UMIs were added. Using its own MiXCR run on the 5' RACE reads, TCRdb lists one record per CDR3 protein. The data hold approximately 260,000 distinct CDR3 sequences, with under 15% observed a single time. The V and J genes are TRBV19 and TRBJ2-1; 10 positions match TRBD2. The sequence was obtained from a man aged 25 to 40 who received the YFV17D yellow fever vaccine. The sample consisted of CD4+ T cells sorted from PBMCs, taken 45 days after the yellow fever booster vaccination. The CDR3 DNA reads TGTGCCAGTAGGGCTAGCGGGAGTAATGGCGAGCAGTTCTTC. Protein: CASRASGSNGEQFF.